The source of this T cell receptor (beta chain) is a study of STAT5B mutations in CD4+ large granular lymphocyte leukemia. For this clone: The antigen is undetermined.

Original handling: Lowest detectable productive clonotype frequency was 2.59 x 10-5. The data were produced by immunoSEQ multiplex PCR, yet TCRdb's version contains in-frame clones alone and is incomplete. V and J calls and clone size come straight from that table; D and trimming were deduced from the DNA. Found here are approximately 39,000 clones, 70% to 90% of them singletons; the top ten hold approximately 1.2%. V lost 7 bases, J lost 7 bases, and 16 bases lay in between. This CDR3 contains 13 residues. The germline V gene encodes CDR1 MNHNY and CDR2 SVGAGI (reference sequence). The study, taken as a whole, reports: Approximately 25% of private leukemic clonotypes occurred rarely in other patients' non-leukemic repertoires. Patient CD4-sorted repertoires looked more clonal than healthy CD4+ repertoires, even without putative leukemic clones.

This chain links TRBV6-6 with TRBJ2-5; D unresolved. The sequence derives from a human donor in good health. The sample consisted of CD4+ T cells from blood buffy coats. DNA for the CDR3: TGTGCCAGCACGGGCTCTGGGGATCGGACCCAGTACTTC. This translates into CASTGSGDRTQYF.